This paragraph reports one T cell receptor beta chain. CDR1 is LNHDA, CDR2 SQIVND, per germline (reference sequence). This CDR3 has 14 residues. The V and J ends lost 6 bases and 4 bases respectively, with 10 bases between them. This sample is part of a study of blood T cell repertoires in COVID-19. The method was immunoSEQ multiplex PCR; TCRdb's version includes in-frame clones alone and lacks a portion of them. The data show some 80,000 clones, less than 90% seen once. The clonotype originates from a man aged 50 or older with acute or convalescent COVID-19. The V call is TRBV19, the J call TRBJ2-6, with D uncertain. The material sequenced was peripheral blood. The CDR3 protein is CASRRFSGANVLTF. The CDR3 DNA reads TGTGCCAGTAGGAGGTTCTCCGGGGCCAACGTCCTGACTTTC.